This T cell receptor (beta chain) stems from a study of control samples from healthy donors and cancer patients. V lost 5 bases to trimming and J lost 2 bases, with 6 bases between them. This CDR3 is built from 12 residues. The germline CDR1 and CDR2 sequences are SGHRS and YFSETQ. Libraries were prepared by immunoSEQ multiplex PCR; TCRdb keeps only in-frame clonotypes and omits some of them. The sample has tens of thousands of clones; over 85% are singletons. The sequenced sample consisted of PBMCs. This chain joins TRBV5-1 and TRBJ2-3; no firm D call. This receptor was identified in a man in his forties with colorectal cancer. Written as DNA, the CDR3 is TGCGCCAGCAGTCGACCCACAGATACGCAGTATTTT. The encoded protein is CASSRPTDTQYF. Full variable domain (missing parts from reference TRBV5-1 and TRBJ2-3): KAGVTQTPRYLIKTRGQQVTLSCSPISGHRSVSWYQQTPGQGLQFLFEYFSETQRNKGNFPGRFSGRQFSNSRSEMNVSTLELGDSALYLCASSRPTDTQYFGPGTRLTVL.